A single sample gave rise to the 6 T cell receptor beta chains below, sequenced in a study of blood T cell repertoires in COVID-19. The method was immunoSEQ multiplex PCR; TCRdb's version includes in-frame clones alone and lacks a portion of them. The sample has 150,000 to 200,000 clones, 70% to 85% seen once. Sequencing was carried out using peripheral blood. These receptors were taken from a middle-aged man who had recovered from COVID-19.

CDR3 residues: CASSSQGLGDEQYF. CDR3 coding DNA: TGTGCCAGTAGTAGTCAGGGACTTGGCGACGAGCAGTACTTC. The gene calls are TRBV19 and TRBJ2-7; tentatively, D is TRBD2 (6 bases). The CDR3 is 14 amino acids. V lost 4 bases and J lost 5, with 15 bases in between. Germline-derived CDR1 and CDR2 are LNHDA and SQIVND (reference sequence).

This clone was observed a handful of times. This chain connects TRBV7-2 to TRBJ2-3, with TRBD1 as a possible D gene (5 bases). CDR1 and CDR2 (germline): SGHTA, FQGNSA. Trimming shortened V by 1 base and J by 4 bases, and 6 bases separated the two germline ends. The CDR3 is 13 amino acids. The CDR3 region is CASSLGRADTQYF. Here the CDR3 DNA reads TGTGCCAGCAGCTTAGGCAGGGCAGATACGCAGTATTTT. The full variable domain, completed using reference TRBV7-2 and TRBJ2-3, is GAGVSQSPSNKVTEKGKDVELRCDPISGHTALYWYRQSLGQGLEFLIYFQGNSAPDKSGLPSDRFSAERTGGSVSTLTIQRTQQEDSAVYLCASSLGRADTQYFGPGTRLTVL.

The V gene is TRBV5-4, the J gene TRBJ2-3; D is unclear. The CDR3 is made up of 14 amino acids. Trimming took off 5 bases at V and 2 bases at J, with 12 bases between the two ends. Germline-derived CDR1 and CDR2 are SGHNT and YYREEE (reference sequence). The CDR3 loop is CASRLVPNTDTQYF. The CDR3 nucleotides are TGTGCCAGCAGACTGGTCCCAAACACAGATACGCAGTATTTT.

The V gene is TRBV19, the J gene TRBJ2-3, with 7 nucleotides matching TRBD1. J was trimmed by 3 bases and V by 5 bases; bases with no gene match: 11. This CDR3 has 16 residues. Germline V gene data show CDR1 as LNHDA and CDR2 as SQIVND (reference sequence). The CDR3 reads CASSSGDRVGTDTQYF. CDR3 nucleotides: TGTGCCAGTAGTTCTGGAGACAGGGTAGGAACAGATACGCAGTATTTT.

In this sample, this clone turned up once. The chain joins TRBV10-3 to TRBJ2-1, with 7 bases lining up with TRBD2. After removal of 3 bases from V and 0 bases from J, the junction contained 8 bases not matched to a gene. Germline assignment: CDR1 ENHRY and CDR2 SYGVKD. There are 17 residues in the CDR3. CDR3 residues: CAISDAGARSSYNEQFF. In DNA, the CDR3 is TGTGCCATCAGTGACGCGGGAGCCAGGAGCTCCTACAATGAGCAGTTCTTC.

CDR3 nucleotides: TGTGCCTGGAGTAGGGGAGGGGATCAGCCCCAGCATTTT. Translation gives CAWSRGGDQPQHF. The chain links TRBV30 to TRBJ1-5; perhaps TRBD1 as D (5 bases). The V end was cut by 2 bases, the J end by 5 bases, with 10 bases between. The CDR3 is 13 residues long. Germline loops: CDR1 GTSNPN, CDR2 SVGIG (reference sequence).